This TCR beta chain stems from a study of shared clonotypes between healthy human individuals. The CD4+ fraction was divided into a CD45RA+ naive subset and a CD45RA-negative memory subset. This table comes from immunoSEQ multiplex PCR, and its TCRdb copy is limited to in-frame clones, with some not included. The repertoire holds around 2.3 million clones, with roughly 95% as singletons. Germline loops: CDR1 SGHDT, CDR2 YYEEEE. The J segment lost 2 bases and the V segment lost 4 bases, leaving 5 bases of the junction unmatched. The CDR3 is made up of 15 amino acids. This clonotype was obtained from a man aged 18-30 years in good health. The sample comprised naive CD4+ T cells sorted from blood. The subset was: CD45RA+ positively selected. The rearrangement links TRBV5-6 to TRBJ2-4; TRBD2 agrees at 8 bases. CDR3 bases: TGTGCCAGCAGCCCCGTAGCGGGAACCAAAAACATTCAGTACTTC. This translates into CASSPVAGTKNIQYF.